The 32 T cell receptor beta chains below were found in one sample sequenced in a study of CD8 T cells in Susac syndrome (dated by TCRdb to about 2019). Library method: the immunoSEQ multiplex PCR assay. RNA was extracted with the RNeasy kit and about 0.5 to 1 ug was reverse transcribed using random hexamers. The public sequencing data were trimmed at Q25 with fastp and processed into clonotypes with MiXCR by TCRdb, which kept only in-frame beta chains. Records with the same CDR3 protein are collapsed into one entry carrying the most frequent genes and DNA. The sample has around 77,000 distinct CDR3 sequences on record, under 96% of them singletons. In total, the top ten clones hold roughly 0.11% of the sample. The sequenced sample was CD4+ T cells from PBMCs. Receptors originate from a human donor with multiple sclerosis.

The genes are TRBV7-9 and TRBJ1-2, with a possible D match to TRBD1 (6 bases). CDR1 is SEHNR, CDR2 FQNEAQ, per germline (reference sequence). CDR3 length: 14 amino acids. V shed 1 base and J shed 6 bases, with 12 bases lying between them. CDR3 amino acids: CASSLVSGVDGYTF. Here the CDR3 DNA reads TGTGCCAGCAGCTTAGTATCAGGGGTGGATGGCTACACCTTC.

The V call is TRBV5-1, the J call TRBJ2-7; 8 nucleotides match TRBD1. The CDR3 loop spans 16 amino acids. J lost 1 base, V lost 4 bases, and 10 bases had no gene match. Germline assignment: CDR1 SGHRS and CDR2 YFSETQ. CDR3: CASSGNAQGASYEQYF. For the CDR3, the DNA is TGCGCCAGCAGCGGTAATGCGCAGGGGGCATCCTACGAGCAGTACTTC. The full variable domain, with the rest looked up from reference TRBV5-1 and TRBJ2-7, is KAGVTQTPRYLIKTRGQQVTLSCSPISGHRSVSWYQQTPGQGLQFLFEYFSETQRNKGNFPGRFSGRQFSNSRSEMNVSTLELGDSALYLCASSGNAQGASYEQYFGPGTRLTVT.

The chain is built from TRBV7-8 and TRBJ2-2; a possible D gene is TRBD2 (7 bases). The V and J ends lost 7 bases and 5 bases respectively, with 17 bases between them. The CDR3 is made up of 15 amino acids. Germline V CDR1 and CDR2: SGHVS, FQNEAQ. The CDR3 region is CASTLGGAQTGELFF. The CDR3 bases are TGTGCCAGCACCCTAGGGGGGGCGCAGACCGGGGAGCTGTTTTTT.

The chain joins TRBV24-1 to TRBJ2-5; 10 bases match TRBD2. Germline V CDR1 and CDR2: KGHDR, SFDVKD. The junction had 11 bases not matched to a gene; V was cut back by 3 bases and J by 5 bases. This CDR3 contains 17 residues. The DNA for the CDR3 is TGTGCCACCAGTGATCCACTGGGGTCTAGCGGGGGCGAGACCCAGTACTTC. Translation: CATSDPLGSSGGETQYF.

DNA for the CDR3: TGCAGTGCTCAGGAAGAAGGGGGGTTCTACGAGCAGTACTTC. It specifies CSAQEEGGFYEQYF. V is TRBV20-1 and J is TRBJ2-7, with D perhaps given as TRBD1 or TRBD2 (6 bases each). The V and J ends lost 5 bases and 3 bases respectively, with 17 bases between them. The CDR3 sequence is 14 residues long. The germline gives CDR1 DFQATT, CDR2 SNEGSKA (reference sequence).

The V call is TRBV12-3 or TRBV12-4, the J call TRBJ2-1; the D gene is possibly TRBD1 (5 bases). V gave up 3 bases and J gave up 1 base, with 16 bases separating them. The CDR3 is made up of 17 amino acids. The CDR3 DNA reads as TGTGCCAGCAGTTTGAATCGGATGGACACGTCCTACAATGAGCAGTTCTTC. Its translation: CASSLNRMDTSYNEQFF.

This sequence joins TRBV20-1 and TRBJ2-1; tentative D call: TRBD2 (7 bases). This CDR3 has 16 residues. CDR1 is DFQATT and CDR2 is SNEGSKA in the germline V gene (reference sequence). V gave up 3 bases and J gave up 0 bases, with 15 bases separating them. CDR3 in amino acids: CSASLAGANSYNEQFF. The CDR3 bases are TGCAGTGCTAGTTTGGCGGGGGCCAACTCCTACAATGAGCAGTTCTTC.

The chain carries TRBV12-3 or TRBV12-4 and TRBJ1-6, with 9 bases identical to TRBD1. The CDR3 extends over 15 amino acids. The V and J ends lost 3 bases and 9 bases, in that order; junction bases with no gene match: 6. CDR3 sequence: CASSFTGGGVSPLHF. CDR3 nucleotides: TGTGCCAGCAGTTTTACAGGGGGCGGCGTTTCACCCCTCCACTTT.

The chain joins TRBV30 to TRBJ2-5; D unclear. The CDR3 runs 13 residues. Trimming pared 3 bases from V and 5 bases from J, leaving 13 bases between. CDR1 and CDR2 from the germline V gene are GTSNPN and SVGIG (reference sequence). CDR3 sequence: CAWRGSRLETQYF. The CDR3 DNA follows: TGTGCCTGGAGAGGCAGTAGATTGGAGACCCAGTACTTC.

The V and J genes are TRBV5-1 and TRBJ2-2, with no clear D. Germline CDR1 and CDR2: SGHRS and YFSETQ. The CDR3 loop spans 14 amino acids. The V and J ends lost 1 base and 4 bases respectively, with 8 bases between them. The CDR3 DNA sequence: TGCGCCAGCAGCTTGAATGTGGGCACCGGGGAGCTGTTTTTT. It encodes CASSLNVGTGELFF.

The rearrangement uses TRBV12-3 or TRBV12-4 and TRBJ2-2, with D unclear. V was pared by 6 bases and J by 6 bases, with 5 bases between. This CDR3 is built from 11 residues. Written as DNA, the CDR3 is TGTGCCAGCAGCTGGGCCGGGGAGCTGTTTTTT. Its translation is CASSWAGELFF.

CDR3 protein: CASSLGIPTFGEQFF. For the CDR3, the DNA is TGTGCCAGCAGCTTAGGGATTCCAACCTTCGGTGAGCAGTTCTTC. The rearrangement joins TRBV7-2 to TRBJ2-1; D gene ambiguous. The CDR3 covers 15 residues. Germline values: CDR1 SGHTA, CDR2 FQGNSA. Trimming pared 1 base from V and 9 bases from J, leaving 16 bases between.

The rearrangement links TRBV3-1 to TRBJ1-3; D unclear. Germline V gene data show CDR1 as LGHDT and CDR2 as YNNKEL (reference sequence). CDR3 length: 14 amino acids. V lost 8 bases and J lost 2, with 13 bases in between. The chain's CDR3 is CASCDWGTGNTIYF. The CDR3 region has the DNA TGTGCCAGCTGCGACTGGGGAACTGGAAACACCATATATTTT.

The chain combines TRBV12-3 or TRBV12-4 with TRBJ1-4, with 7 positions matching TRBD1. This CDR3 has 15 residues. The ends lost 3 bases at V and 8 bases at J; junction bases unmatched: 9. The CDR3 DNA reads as TGTGCCAGCAGTTTCCTGACAGGGTTCGGGGAAAAACTGTTTTTT. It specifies CASSFLTGFGEKLFF.

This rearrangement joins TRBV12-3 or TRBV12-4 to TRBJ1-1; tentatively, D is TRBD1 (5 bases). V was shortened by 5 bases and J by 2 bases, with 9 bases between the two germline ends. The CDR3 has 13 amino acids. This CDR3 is CASSGGLNTEAFF. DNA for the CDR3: TGTGCCAGCAGTGGGGGTCTAAACACTGAAGCTTTCTTT.

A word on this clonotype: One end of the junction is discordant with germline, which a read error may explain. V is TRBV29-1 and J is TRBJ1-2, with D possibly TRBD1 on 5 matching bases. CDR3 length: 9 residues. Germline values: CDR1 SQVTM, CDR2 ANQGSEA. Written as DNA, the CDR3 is TGCTGCGTTGGGGGGGGCTACACCTTC. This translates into CCVGGGYTF.

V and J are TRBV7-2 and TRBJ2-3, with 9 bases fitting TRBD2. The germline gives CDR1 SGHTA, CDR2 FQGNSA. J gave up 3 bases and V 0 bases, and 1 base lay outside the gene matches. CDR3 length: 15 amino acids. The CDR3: CASSLALAGTDTQYF. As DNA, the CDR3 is TGTGCCAGCAGCTTAGCCCTAGCGGGGACAGATACGCAGTATTTT.

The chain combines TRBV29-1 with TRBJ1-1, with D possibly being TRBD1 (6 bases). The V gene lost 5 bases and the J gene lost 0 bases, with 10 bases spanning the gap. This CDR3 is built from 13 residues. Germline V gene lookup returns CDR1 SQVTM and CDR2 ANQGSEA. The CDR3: CSVRTDMNTEAFF. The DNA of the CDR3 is TGCAGCGTTCGGACAGACATGAACACTGAAGCTTTCTTT.

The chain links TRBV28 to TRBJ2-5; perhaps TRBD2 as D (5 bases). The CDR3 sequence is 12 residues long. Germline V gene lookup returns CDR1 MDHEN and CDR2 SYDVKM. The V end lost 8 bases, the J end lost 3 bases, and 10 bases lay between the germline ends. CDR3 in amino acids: CASVAGKETQYF. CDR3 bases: TGTGCCAGCGTCGCCGGGAAAGAGACCCAGTACTTC.

The CDR3 here is CSAIQTGAQPQHF. DNA for the CDR3: TGCAGTGCCATTCAGACGGGGGCTCAGCCCCAGCATTTT. The chain employs TRBV20-1 and TRBJ1-5, with TRBD1 as a possible D gene (6 bases). Germline loops: CDR1 DFQATT, CDR2 SNEGSKA (reference sequence). Trimming left V 6 bases short and J 6 bases short, with 15 bases between. This CDR3 comprises 13 residues.

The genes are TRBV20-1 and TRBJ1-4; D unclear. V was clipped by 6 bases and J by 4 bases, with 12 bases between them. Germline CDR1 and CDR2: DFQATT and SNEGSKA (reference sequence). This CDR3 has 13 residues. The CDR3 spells CSASGWGNEKLFF. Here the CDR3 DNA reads TGCAGTGCAAGCGGGTGGGGTAATGAAAAACTGTTTTTT.

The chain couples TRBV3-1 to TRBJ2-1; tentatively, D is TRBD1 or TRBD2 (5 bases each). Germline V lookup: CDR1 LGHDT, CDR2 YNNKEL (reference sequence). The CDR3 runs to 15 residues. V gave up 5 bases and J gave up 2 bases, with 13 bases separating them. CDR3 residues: CASSTGAATYNEQFF. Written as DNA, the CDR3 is TGTGCCAGCAGCACCGGGGCAGCCACCTACAATGAGCAGTTCTTC.

The CDR3 loop reads CASSSTSGGDEQFF. Written as DNA, the CDR3 is TGTGCCAGCAGCTCGACTAGCGGGGGCGATGAGCAGTTCTTC. This chain connects TRBV11-3 to TRBJ2-1; 12 bases are shared with TRBD2. V trimming: 4 bases; J trimming: 8 bases; junction bases outside the gene matches: 3. The germline CDR1 and CDR2 sequences are SGHNT and YENEEA. This CDR3 is 14 amino acids long.

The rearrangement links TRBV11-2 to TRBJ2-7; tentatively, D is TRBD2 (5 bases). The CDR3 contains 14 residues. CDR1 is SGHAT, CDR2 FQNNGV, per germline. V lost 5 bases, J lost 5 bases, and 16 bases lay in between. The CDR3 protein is CASSPMSGFDEQYF. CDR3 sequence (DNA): TGTGCCAGCAGCCCTATGTCGGGGTTCGACGAGCAGTACTTC.

The CDR3 DNA reads as TGTGCCAGCAGCTTCCGGGGGTCCTACGAGCAGTACTTC. This codes for CASSFRGSYEQYF. The chain employs TRBV7-9 and TRBJ2-7, with D possibly TRBD2 on 6 matching bases. The V gene lost 3 bases and the J gene lost 1 base, with 7 bases spanning the gap. Germline CDR1 SEHNR, CDR2 FQNEAQ (reference sequence). The CDR3 is 13 amino acids.

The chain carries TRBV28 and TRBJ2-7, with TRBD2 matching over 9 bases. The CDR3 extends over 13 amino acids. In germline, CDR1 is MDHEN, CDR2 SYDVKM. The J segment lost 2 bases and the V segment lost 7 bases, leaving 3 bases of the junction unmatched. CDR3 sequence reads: CASKTSGPYEQYF. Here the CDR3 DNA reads TGTGCCAGCAAGACTAGCGGTCCCTACGAGCAGTACTTC. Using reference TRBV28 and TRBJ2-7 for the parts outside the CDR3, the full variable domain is DVKVTQSSRYLVKRTGEKVFLECVQDMDHENMFWYRQDPGLGLRLIYFSYDVKMKEKGDIPEGYSVSREKKERFSLILESASTNQTSMYLCASKTSGPYEQYFGPGTRLTVT.

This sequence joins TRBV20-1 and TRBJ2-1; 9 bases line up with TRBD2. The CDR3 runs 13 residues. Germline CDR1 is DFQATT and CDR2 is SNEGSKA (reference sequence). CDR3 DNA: TGCAGCGTCGGGAGCGGGGGGCTCGATGAGCAGTTCTTC. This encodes CSVGSGGLDEQFF.

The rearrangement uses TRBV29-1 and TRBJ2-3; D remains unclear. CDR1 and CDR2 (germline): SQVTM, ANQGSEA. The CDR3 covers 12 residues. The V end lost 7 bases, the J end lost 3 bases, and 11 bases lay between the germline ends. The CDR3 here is CSGHQGTDTQYF. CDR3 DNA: TGCAGCGGCCATCAAGGGACAGATACGCAGTATTTT.

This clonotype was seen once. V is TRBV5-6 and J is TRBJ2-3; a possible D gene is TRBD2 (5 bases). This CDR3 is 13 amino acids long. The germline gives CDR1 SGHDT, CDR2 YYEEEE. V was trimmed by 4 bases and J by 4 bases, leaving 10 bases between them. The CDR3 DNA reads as TGTGCCAGCAGCCAAGCGAGGGCAGATACGCAGTATTTT. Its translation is CASSQARADTQYF.

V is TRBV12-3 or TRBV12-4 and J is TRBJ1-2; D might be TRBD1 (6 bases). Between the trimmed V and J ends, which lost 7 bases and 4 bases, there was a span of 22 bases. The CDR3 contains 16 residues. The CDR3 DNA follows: TGTGCCAGCACCGCGGGGGCGGCGAACGGCGTCTATGGCTACACCTTC. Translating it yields CASTAGAANGVYGYTF.

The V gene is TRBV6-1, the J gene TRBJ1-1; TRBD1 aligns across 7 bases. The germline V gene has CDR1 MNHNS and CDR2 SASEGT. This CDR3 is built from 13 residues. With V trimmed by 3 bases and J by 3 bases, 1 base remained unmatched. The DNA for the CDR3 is TGTGCCAGCAGTGATACAGGGGACACTGAAGCTTTCTTT. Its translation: CASSDTGDTEAFF.

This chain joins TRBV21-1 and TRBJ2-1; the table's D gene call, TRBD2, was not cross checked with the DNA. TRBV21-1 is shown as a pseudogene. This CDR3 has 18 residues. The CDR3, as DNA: TGTGCCAGCAGCAAAAGTCCGACTAGCGGGCTGGGGCACAATGAGCAGTTCTTC. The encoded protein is CASSKSPTSGLGHNEQFF.